The 26 T cell receptor beta chains presented below share a single source sample, sequenced in a study of cytomegalovirus exposure and HLA in healthy donors. PCR employed 60 Vbeta and 13 Jbeta primers. Profiling relied on immunoSEQ multiplex PCR, and the TCRdb table lists in-frame clones only, not all of them. Among about 200,000 clones, roughly 80% were seen once, and the ten largest hold under 7.5%. The specimen sequenced was PBMCs. These receptors were obtained from a woman aged 50 to 60 in good health and CMV-seropositive.

The chain couples TRBV5-6 to TRBJ1-1, with 7 bases lining up with TRBD1. The CDR3 has 17 amino acids. With 1 base clipped from V and 0 bases from J, the junction kept 9 bases outside the gene matches. Germline loops: CDR1 SGHDT, CDR2 YYEEEE. CDR3 sequence: CASSLTRDSVLNTEAFF. The DNA for the CDR3 is TGTGCCAGCAGCTTGACACGGGACAGCGTTCTGAACACTGAAGCTTTCTTT.

This chain links TRBV7-6 with TRBJ2-7, with a possible D match to TRBD1 (5 bases). The CDR3 totals 14 residues. Trimming removed 3 bases from V and 0 bases from J, with 9 bases in between. Germline values: CDR1 SGHVS, CDR2 FNYEAQ. The CDR3 DNA follows: TGTGCCAGCAGCTTTAGCAGGGACTCCTACGAGCAGTACTTC. Amino acid sequence: CASSFSRDSYEQYF. Full variable domain (missing parts from reference TRBV7-6 and TRBJ2-7): GAGVSQSPRYKVTKRGQDVALRCDPISGHVSLYWYRQALGQGPEFLTYFNYEAQQDKSGLPNDRFSAERPEGSISTLTIQRTEQRDSAMYRCASSFSRDSYEQYFGPGTRLTVT.

The chain has TRBV16 and TRBJ1-1; a possible D gene is TRBD1 (5 bases). The CDR3 has 16 amino acids. CDR1 is KGHSY, CDR2 FQNENV, per germline. V lost 4 bases and J lost 2, with 17 bases in between. Here the CDR3 reads CASSRRLTGQNTEAFF. The CDR3 coding sequence is TGTGCCAGCAGCCGACGATTAACAGGTCAAAACACTGAAGCTTTCTTT.

The chain couples TRBV18 to TRBJ1-1; D is undetermined. The CDR3 length is 14 residues. Germline CDR1 reads KGHSH; CDR2 reads LQKENI. V dropped 3 bases and J dropped 1 base, with 9 bases sitting between them. The CDR3 DNA reads as TGTGCCAGCTCACCTCGGGATAGGAACACTGAAGCTTTCTTT. This translates into CASSPRDRNTEAFF.

This chain connects TRBV25-1 to TRBJ1-6, with D maybe TRBD1 (5 bases). V was clipped by 10 bases and J by 6 bases, with 25 bases between them. Germline V gene data show CDR1 as MGHDK and CDR2 as SYGVNS. CDR3 length equals 17 residues. CDR3 nucleotide sequence: TGTGCCATCCTCTCTGGCGGGGCGGGGGGTATTAATTCACCCCTCCACTTT. Translated: CAILSGGAGGINSPLHF. Looking up the rest from reference TRBV25-1 and TRBJ1-6 gives the full variable domain: EADIYQTPRYLVIGTGKKITLECSQTMGHDKMYWYQQDPGMELHLIHYSYGVNSTEKGDLSSESTVSRIRTEHFPLTLESARPSHTSQYLCAILSGGAGGINSPLHFGNGTRLTVT.

This chain connects TRBV2 to TRBJ2-4; TRBD2 might be the D (6 bases). CDR1 is SNHLY, CDR2 FYNNEI, per germline. V lost 7 bases to trimming and J lost 0 bases, with 16 bases between them. This CDR3 comprises 16 residues. The DNA of the CDR3 is TGTGCCAGCACATCGGAGGGTAAAGTAGCCAAAAACATTCAGTACTTC. This codes for CASTSEGKVAKNIQYF.

This clone has a handful of counts. The genes are TRBV6-5 and TRBJ1-5, with D possibly TRBD1 on 5 matching bases. V gave up 2 bases and J gave up 2 bases, with 10 bases separating them. Germline loops: CDR1 MNHEY, CDR2 SVGAGI. The length of the CDR3 is 15 residues. CDR3 loop: CASSYDSWGNQPQHF. The CDR3 DNA reads TGTGCCAGCAGTTACGACAGTTGGGGCAATCAGCCCCAGCATTTT.

The chain joins TRBV4-3 to TRBJ1-4; 8 nucleotides align to TRBD1. The CDR3 is 15 residues long. The V gene end was trimmed by 0 bases and the J gene end by 9 bases; junction bases not matched to a gene: 6. The germline V gene has CDR1 LGHNA and CDR2 YSLEER. The CDR3 nucleotides read TGCGCCAGCAGCCAAGATCAGGGGGCGGATAAAAAACTGTTTTTT. It specifies CASSQDQGADKKLFF.

The chain couples TRBV18 to TRBJ1-2; weak D call: TRBD1 (6 bases). The CDR3 spans 14 residues. Germline lookup yields CDR1 KGHSH and CDR2 LQKENI. V shed 0 bases and J shed 4 bases, with 9 bases lying between them. CDR3 nucleotide sequence: TGTGCCAGCTCACCACCGGTGACAGGCTATGGCTACACCTTC. This codes for CASSPPVTGYGYTF.

This chain links TRBV2 with TRBJ1-6, with 7 bases that match TRBD1. This CDR3 has 14 amino acids. Germline trimming cut 6 bases from V and 9 bases from J; bases unmatched to any gene: 8. Germline V lookup: CDR1 SNHLY, CDR2 FYNNEI. This chain's CDR3 is CASSPTGESSPLHF. CDR3 nucleotide sequence: TGTGCCAGCAGCCCCACAGGGGAAAGTTCACCCCTCCACTTT.

The CDR3 coding sequence is TGTGCCAGCAGTGGGTCGGGAAATAATTCACCCCTCCACTTT. Its protein is CASSGSGNNSPLHF. This chain connects TRBV2 to TRBJ1-6; the D is unclear. V gave up 4 bases and J gave up 5 bases, with 9 bases separating them. This CDR3 is 14 amino acids long. Germline loops: CDR1 SNHLY, CDR2 FYNNEI.

V usage is TRBV7-9 and J usage is TRBJ1-1, with D possibly being TRBD1 (5 bases). This CDR3 comprises 13 residues. The germline V and J ends were trimmed by 5 bases and 4 bases, with 11 bases remaining between them. The germline V gene encodes CDR1 SEHNR and CDR2 FQNEAQ (reference sequence). The CDR3 region is CASSPGGATEAFF. The DNA of the CDR3 is TGTGCCAGCAGCCCCGGAGGGGCCACTGAAGCTTTCTTT.

This clone turned up a few times. The rearrangement uses TRBV7-9 and TRBJ2-5; 8 bases are shared with TRBD1. This CDR3 has 14 amino acids. Germline V CDR1 and CDR2: SEHNR, FQNEAQ (reference sequence). Unmatched junction bases numbered 6, after V lost 5 bases and J lost 4 bases. The chain's CDR3 is CASSRTTGGETQYF. The CDR3 DNA sequence: TGTGCCAGCAGCCGAACCACAGGGGGAGAGACCCAGTACTTC.

The chain has TRBV28 and TRBJ2-5, with 8 bases aligning to TRBD1. Trimming cost V 4 bases and J 2 bases; bases outside gene matches: 9. The CDR3 length is 16 residues. Looked up from germline, CDR1 is MDHEN and CDR2 is SYDVKM. This chain's CDR3 is CASSSLRDRKQETQYF. CDR3 DNA: TGTGCCAGCAGTTCCCTCCGGGACAGGAAACAAGAGACCCAGTACTTC.

The gene calls are TRBV2 and TRBJ2-2; 8 positions agree with TRBD1. The CDR3 covers 14 residues. After removal of 6 bases from V and 4 bases from J, the junction contained 4 bases not matched to a gene. CDR1 is SNHLY and CDR2 is FYNNEI in the germline V gene. The DNA of the CDR3 is TGTGCCAGCAGCCGGACAGGGTTCACCGGGGAGCTGTTTTTT. Its protein product is CASSRTGFTGELFF.

The V call is TRBV7-9, the J call TRBJ2-2; 8 nucleotides align to TRBD1. The germline CDR1 and CDR2 sequences are SEHNR and FQNEAQ (reference sequence). The CDR3 loop spans 14 amino acids. The J segment lost 2 bases and the V segment lost 7 bases, leaving 3 bases of the junction unmatched. The CDR3: CASKDRVNTGELFF. As DNA, the CDR3 is TGTGCCAGCAAGGACAGGGTTAACACCGGGGAGCTGTTTTTT.

The V call is TRBV10-3, the J call TRBJ2-7, with a tentative D call TRBD1 (6 bases). Between the trimmed V and J ends, which lost 2 bases and 0 bases, there was a span of 8 bases. This CDR3 is 14 amino acids long. Germline V gene data show CDR1 as ENHRY and CDR2 as SYGVKD. This CDR3 is CAISEGQSSYEQYF. DNA for the CDR3: TGTGCCATCAGTGAGGGACAGAGCTCCTACGAGCAGTACTTC.

This chain connects TRBV4-1 to TRBJ2-7, with 7 bases that match TRBD2. CDR3 size: 17 residues. The germline V gene has CDR1 MGHRA and CDR2 YSYEKL. The V gene end was trimmed by 0 bases and the J gene end by 2 bases; junction bases not matched to a gene: 10. The CDR3 DNA is TGCGCCAGCAGCCAAGAAGAGTGGAAGGCGGGGGCCTACGAGCAGTACTTC. This encodes CASSQEEWKAGAYEQYF.

The gene calls are TRBV6-4 and TRBJ2-6, with TRBD2 matching over 9 bases. The CDR3 runs to 13 residues. V shed 2 bases, J shed 12 bases, and the junction held 2 bases outside the gene matches. Looked up from germline, CDR1 is MRHNA and CDR2 is SNTAGT. Written as DNA, the CDR3 is TGTGCCAGCAGTGACCTAGCGGGGAGCGTCCTGACTTTC. The encoded protein is CASSDLAGSVLTF.

This chain connects TRBV6-5 to TRBJ2-7; 8 bases map to TRBD1. This CDR3 is built from 15 residues. J lost 5 bases, V lost 6 bases, and 12 bases had no gene match. Germline V CDR1 and CDR2: MNHEY, SVGAGI. The CDR3 sequence: CASSMGGQGAHEQYF. In DNA form, the CDR3 reads TGTGCCAGCAGCATGGGGGGTCAGGGGGCCCACGAGCAGTACTTC.

Here the CDR3 reads CASSPPRGAPGELFF. CDR3 nucleotide sequence: TGTGCCAGCAGCCCACCACGGGGGGCGCCCGGGGAGCTGTTTTTT. The chain links TRBV11-3 to TRBJ2-2, with D perhaps matching TRBD2 (7 bases). The ends were cut back, 5 bases at V and 6 bases at J, with 16 bases in the middle. Germline V gene lookup returns CDR1 SGHNT and CDR2 YENEEA. The length of the CDR3 is 15 residues.

This clone turned up a few times. The V gene is TRBV28, the J gene TRBJ2-7; D not certain. Germline values: CDR1 MDHEN, CDR2 SYDVKM. V lost 2 bases to trimming and J lost 3 bases, with 8 bases between them. The CDR3 loop spans 13 amino acids. DNA of the CDR3: TGTGCCAGCAGTTTAGGTTTCGGCTACGAGCAGTACTTC. As protein: CASSLGFGYEQYF.

The chain recombines TRBV1 with TRBJ2-1; the table gives TRBD1 as D, unverified against the DNA. TRBV1 is tagged as a pseudogene. The CDR3 totals 16 residues. The CDR3 region has the DNA TGCACCAGCAGCCAAGAGGGGGCGAGCTCCTACAATGAGCAGTTCTTC. Amino acids: CTSSQEGASSYNEQFF.

This chain connects TRBV5-6 to TRBJ2-5, with D maybe TRBD2 (6 bases). Trimming removed 4 bases from V and 5 bases from J, with 21 bases in between. The CDR3 extends over 16 amino acids. In germline, CDR1 is SGHDT, CDR2 YYEEEE. DNA for the CDR3: TGTGCCAGCAGCATGAGGAGGCTTCGGGCGGGGGAGACCCAGTACTTC. Amino acid sequence: CASSMRRLRAGETQYF.

The V and J genes are TRBV11-2 and TRBJ1-5; tentatively, D is TRBD1 (5 bases). Germline loops: CDR1 SGHAT, CDR2 FQNNGV. The CDR3 sequence is 15 residues long. With 0 bases removed from V and 3 bases from J, the gap between germline ends came to 9 bases. In DNA form, the CDR3 reads TGTGCCAGCAGCTTAGATGGCAGGGTCAATCAGCCCCAGCATTTT. As protein: CASSLDGRVNQPQHF.

A word on this clone: The junction differs from germline at one of its ends, possibly a read error. The sample carries other DNA sequences with the same CDR3. The chain recombines TRBV7-9 with TRBJ2-5, with D possibly TRBD1 on 6 matching bases. The CDR3 has 16 amino acids. In germline, CDR1 is SEHNR, CDR2 FQNEAQ (reference sequence). This CDR3 reads CASSVGGYRAQETQYF. For the CDR3, the DNA is TGCGCCAGCAGCGTAGGGGGATACAGGGCTCAAGAGACCCAGTACTTC.